What follows are 6 T cell receptor beta chains derived from one specimen sequenced in a study of cytomegalovirus exposure and HLA in healthy donors. Vbeta (60) and Jbeta (13) primers were used in the PCR. Here immunoSEQ multiplex PCR was the method, and the copy in TCRdb shows in-frame clones only, minus some. Of some 190,000 clones in the sample, around 76% were seen once. The source material was PBMCs. All receptors come from a woman aged 25-40 years in good health and CMV-seropositive.

The chain has TRBV19 and TRBJ1-4; D ambiguous. The CDR3 runs 15 residues. The V and J ends lost 7 bases and 7 bases respectively, with 19 bases between them. Looked up from germline, CDR1 is LNHDA and CDR2 is SQIVND (reference sequence). The CDR3 region has the DNA TGTGCCAGTACCAATTTTGGCAGGCTTTCTGAAAAACTGTTTTTT. It encodes CASTNFGRLSEKLFF.

V is TRBV10-3 and J is TRBJ1-2, with D perhaps TRBD1 (5 bases). The germline CDR1 and CDR2 sequences are ENHRY and SYGVKD. The ends were cut back, 4 bases at V and 8 bases at J, with 17 bases in the middle. This CDR3 is built from 14 residues. CDR3 bases: TGTGCCATCAGTGTAGACAGATATCTATTCGGCTACACCTTC. This encodes CAISVDRYLFGYTF.

The chain links TRBV5-1 to TRBJ2-2; 12 bases fit TRBD2. The ends lost 4 bases at V and 4 bases at J; junction bases unmatched: 5. The CDR3 runs 16 residues. The germline V gene encodes CDR1 SGHRS and CDR2 YFSETQ. Here the CDR3 DNA reads TGCGCCAGCAGCGAAACTAGCGGGGGGTCCACCGGGGAGCTGTTTTTT. It encodes CASSETSGGSTGELFF.

This clone appeared a single time. The V gene is TRBV5-5, the J gene TRBJ1-4; 8 nucleotides line up with TRBD1. Germline loops: CDR1 SGHKS, CDR2 YYEKEE (reference sequence). After removal of 0 bases from V and 6 bases from J, the junction contained 13 bases not matched to a gene. The CDR3 extends over 18 amino acids. The CDR3 sequence is CASSLVLRVLTGDEKLFF. In nucleotides, the CDR3 is TGTGCCAGCAGCTTGGTTTTGAGAGTGCTGACAGGGGATGAAAAACTGTTTTTT.

The chain uses TRBV5-6 and TRBJ1-6, with TRBD1 matching 7 bases. This CDR3 contains 17 residues. Trimming removed 4 bases from V and 0 bases from J; junction bases left unmatched: 7. Germline values: CDR1 SGHDT, CDR2 YYEEEE. The CDR3 loop reads CASSGWDRSSYNSPLHF. DNA of the CDR3: TGTGCCAGCAGCGGGTGGGACAGAAGCTCCTATAATTCACCCCTCCACTTT.

V gene TRBV6-1 combines with J gene TRBJ1-2, with a tentative D call TRBD1 (5 bases). The CDR3 covers 13 residues. V was trimmed by 8 bases and J by 8 bases, leaving 18 bases between them. Germline CDR1 reads MNHNS; CDR2 reads SASEGT. CDR3 coding DNA: TGTGCCAGCTACGGGGGTCCCCCCTGGGGCTACACCTTC. Residues: CASYGGPPWGYTF.